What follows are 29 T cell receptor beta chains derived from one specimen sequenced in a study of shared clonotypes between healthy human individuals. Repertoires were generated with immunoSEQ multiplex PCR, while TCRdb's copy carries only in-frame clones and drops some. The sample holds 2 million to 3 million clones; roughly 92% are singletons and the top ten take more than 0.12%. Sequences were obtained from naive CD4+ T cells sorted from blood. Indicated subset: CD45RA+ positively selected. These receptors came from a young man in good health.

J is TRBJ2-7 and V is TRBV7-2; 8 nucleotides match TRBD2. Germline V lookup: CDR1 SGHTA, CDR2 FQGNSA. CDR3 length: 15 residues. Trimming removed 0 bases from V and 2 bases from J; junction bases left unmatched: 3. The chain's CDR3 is CASSLASGTTYEQYF. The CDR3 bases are TGTGCCAGCAGCTTAGCTAGCGGGACAACCTACGAGCAGTACTTC.

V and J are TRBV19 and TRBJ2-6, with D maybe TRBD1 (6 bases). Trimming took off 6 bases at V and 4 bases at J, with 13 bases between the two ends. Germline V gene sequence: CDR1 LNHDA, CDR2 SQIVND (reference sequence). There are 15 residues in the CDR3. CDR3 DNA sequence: TGTGCCAGTAGCAGTCAGGGGTGGGGGGCCAACGTCCTGACTTTC. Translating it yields CASSSQGWGANVLTF.

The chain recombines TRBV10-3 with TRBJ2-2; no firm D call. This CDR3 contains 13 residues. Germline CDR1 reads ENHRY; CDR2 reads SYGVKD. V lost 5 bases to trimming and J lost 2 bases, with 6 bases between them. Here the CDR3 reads CAISFLNTGELFF. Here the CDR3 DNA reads TGTGCCATCAGTTTCCTTAACACCGGGGAGCTGTTTTTT.

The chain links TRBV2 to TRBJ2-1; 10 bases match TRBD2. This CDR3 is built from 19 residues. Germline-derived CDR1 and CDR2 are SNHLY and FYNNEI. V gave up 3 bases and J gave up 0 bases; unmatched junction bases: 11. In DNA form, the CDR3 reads TGTGCCAGCAGTGAGCTTAGCGGGGGGCCCCTGAGCTCCTACAATGAGCAGTTCTTC. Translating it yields CASSELSGGPLSSYNEQFF.

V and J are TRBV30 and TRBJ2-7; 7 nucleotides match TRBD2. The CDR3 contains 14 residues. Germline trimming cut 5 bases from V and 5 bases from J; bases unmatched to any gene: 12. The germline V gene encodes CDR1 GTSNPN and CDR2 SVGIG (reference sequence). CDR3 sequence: CAWGLGLADNEQYF. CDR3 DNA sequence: TGTGCCTGGGGACTTGGCCTAGCGGACAACGAGCAGTACTTC.

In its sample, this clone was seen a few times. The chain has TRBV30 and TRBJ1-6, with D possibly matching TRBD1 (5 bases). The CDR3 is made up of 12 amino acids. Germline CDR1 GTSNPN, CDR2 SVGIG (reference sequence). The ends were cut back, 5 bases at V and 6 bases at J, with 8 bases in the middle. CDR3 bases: TGTGCCTGGGGGACCGCTAATTCACCCCTCCACTTT. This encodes CAWGTANSPLHF.

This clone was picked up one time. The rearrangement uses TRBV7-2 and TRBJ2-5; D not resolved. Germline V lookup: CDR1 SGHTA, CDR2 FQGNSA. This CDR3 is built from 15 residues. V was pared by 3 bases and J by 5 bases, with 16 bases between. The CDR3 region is CASSFTRPTGETQYF. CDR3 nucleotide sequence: TGTGCCAGCAGCTTTACTCGGCCTACCGGGGAGACCCAGTACTTC.

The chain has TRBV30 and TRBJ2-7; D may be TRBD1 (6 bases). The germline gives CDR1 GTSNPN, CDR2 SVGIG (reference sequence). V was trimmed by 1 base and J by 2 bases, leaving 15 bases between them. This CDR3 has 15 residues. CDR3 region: CAWSEIQGPPYEQYF. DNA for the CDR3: TGTGCCTGGAGTGAGATACAGGGCCCCCCCTACGAGCAGTACTTC. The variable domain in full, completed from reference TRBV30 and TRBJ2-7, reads SQTIHQWPATLVQPVGSPLSLECTVEGTSNPNLYWYRQAAGRGLQLLFYSVGIGQISSEVPQNLSASRPQDRQFILSSKKLLLSDSGFYLCAWSEIQGPPYEQYFGPGTRLTVT.

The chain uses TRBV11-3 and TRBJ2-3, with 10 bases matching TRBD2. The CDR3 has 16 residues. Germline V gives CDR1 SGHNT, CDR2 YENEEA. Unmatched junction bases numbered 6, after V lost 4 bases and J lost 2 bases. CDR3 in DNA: TGTGCCAGCAGCTCCCGGACTAGCGGACACACAGATACGCAGTATTTT. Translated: CASSSRTSGHTDTQYF.

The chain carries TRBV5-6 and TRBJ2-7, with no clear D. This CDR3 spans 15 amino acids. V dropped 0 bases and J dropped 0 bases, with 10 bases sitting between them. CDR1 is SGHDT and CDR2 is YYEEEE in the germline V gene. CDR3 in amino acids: CASSLDQSLSYEQYF. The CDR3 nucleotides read TGTGCCAGCAGCTTGGATCAGAGTCTCTCCTACGAGCAGTACTTC. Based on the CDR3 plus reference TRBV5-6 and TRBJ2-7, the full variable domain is DAGVTQSPTHLIKTRGQQVTLRCSPKSGHDTVSWYQQALGQGPQFIFQYYEEEERQRGNFPDRFSGHQFPNYSSELNVNALLLGDSALYLCASSLDQSLSYEQYFGPGTRLTVT.

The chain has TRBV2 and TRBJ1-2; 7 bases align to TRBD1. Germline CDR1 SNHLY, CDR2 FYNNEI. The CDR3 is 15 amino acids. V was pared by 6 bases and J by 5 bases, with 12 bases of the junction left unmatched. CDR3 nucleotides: TGTGCCAGCAGAGCCCGGGACAGACCTTTGTATGGCTACACCTTC. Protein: CASRARDRPLYGYTF.

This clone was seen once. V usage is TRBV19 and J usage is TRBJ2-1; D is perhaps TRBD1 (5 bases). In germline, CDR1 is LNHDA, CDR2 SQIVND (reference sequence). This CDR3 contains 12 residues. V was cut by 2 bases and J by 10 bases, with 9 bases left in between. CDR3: CASSISRQEQFF. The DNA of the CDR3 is TGTGCCAGTAGTATATCCAGACAGGAGCAGTTCTTC. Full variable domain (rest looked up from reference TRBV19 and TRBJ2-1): DGGITQSPKYLFRKEGQNVTLSCEQNLNHDAMYWYRQDPGQGLRLIYYSQIVNDFQKGDIAEGYSVSREKKESFPLTVTSAQKNPTAFYLCASSISRQEQFFGPGTRLTVL.

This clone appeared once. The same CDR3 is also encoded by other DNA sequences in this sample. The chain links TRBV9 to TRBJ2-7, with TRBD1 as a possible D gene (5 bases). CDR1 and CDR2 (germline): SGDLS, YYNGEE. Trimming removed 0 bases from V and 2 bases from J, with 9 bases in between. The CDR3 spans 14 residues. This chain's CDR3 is CASSVAQGPYEQYF. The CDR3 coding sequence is TGTGCCAGCAGCGTAGCTCAGGGCCCCTACGAGCAGTACTTC.

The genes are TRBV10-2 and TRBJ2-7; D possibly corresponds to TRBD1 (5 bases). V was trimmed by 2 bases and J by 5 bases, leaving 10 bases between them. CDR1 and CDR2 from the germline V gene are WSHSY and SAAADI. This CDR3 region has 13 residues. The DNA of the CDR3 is TGCGCCAGCAGTGAGCAGGGCGGCCACGAGCAGTACTTC. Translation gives CASSEQGGHEQYF.

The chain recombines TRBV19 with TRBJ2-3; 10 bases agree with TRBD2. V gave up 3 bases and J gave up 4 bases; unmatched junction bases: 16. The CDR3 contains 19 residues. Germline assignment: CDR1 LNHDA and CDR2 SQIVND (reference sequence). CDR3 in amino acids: CASSISSGRSRGTADTQYF. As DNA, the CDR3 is TGTGCCAGTAGTATCTCTAGCGGGAGAAGTCGGGGTACCGCAGATACGCAGTATTTT.

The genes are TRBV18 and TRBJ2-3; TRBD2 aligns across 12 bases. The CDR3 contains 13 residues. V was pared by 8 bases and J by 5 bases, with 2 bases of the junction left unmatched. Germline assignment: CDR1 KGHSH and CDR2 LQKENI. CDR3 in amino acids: CASMGLAGDTQYF. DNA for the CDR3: TGTGCCAGCATGGGACTAGCGGGAGATACGCAGTATTTT.

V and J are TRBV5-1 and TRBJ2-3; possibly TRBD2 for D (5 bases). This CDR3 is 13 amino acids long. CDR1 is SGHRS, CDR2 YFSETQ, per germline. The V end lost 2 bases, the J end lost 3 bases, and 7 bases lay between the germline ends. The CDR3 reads CASSFRTTDTQYF. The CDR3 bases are TGCGCCAGCAGCTTCAGGACTACAGATACGCAGTATTTT.

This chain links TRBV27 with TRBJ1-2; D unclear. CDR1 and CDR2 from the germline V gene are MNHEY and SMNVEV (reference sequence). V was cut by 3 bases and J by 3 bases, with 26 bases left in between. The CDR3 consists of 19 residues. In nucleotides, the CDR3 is TGTGCCAGCAGTTTTTTCCCTCTTTGGGAAGGGAATAGTCACTATGGCTACACCTTC. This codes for CASSFFPLWEGNSHYGYTF.

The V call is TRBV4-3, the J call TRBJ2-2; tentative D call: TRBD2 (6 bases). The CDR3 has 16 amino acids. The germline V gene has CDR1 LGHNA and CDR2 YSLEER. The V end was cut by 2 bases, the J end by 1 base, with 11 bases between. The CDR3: CASSQRTTVNTGELFF. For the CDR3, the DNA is TGCGCCAGCAGCCAAAGGACTACTGTGAACACCGGGGAGCTGTTTTTT.

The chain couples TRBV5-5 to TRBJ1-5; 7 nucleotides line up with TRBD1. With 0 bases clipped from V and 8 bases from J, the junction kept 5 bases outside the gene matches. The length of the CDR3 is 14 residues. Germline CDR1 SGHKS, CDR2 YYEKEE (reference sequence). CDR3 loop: CASSLERGLKPQHF. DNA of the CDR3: TGTGCCAGCAGCTTGGAAAGGGGGCTCAAGCCCCAGCATTTT.

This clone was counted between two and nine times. CDR3 in amino acids: CASSPLQSTEAFF. As DNA, the CDR3 is TGTGCCAGCTCACCACTACAGAGCACTGAAGCTTTCTTT. The chain couples TRBV18 to TRBJ1-1; D is unresolved. The CDR3 is 13 residues long. Germline CDR1 and CDR2: KGHSH and LQKENI. Trimming cost V 1 base and J 4 bases, with 7 bases left between them.

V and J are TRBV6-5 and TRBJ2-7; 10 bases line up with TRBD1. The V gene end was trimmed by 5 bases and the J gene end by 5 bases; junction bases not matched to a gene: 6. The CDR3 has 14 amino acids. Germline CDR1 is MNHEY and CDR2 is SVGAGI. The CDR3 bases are TGTGCCAGCAGTCGATCGACAGGGGGCCACGAGCAGTACTTC. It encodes CASSRSTGGHEQYF.

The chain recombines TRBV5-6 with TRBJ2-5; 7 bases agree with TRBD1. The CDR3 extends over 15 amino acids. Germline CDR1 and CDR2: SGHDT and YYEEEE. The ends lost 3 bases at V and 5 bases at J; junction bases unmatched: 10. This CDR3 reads CASSWPTGRLETQYF. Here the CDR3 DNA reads TGTGCCAGCAGCTGGCCGACAGGGCGGCTGGAGACCCAGTACTTC.

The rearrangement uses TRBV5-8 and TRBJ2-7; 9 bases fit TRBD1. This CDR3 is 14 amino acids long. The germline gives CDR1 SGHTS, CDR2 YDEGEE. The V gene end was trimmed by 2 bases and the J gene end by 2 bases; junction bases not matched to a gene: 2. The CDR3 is CASSFRTGAYEQYF. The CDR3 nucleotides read TGTGCCAGCAGCTTTAGGACAGGGGCCTACGAGCAGTACTTC.

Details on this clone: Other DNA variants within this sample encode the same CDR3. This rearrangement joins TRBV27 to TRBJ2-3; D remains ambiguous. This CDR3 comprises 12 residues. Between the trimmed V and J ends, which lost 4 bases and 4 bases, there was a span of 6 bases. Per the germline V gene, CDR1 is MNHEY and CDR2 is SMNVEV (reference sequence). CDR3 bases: TGTGCCAGCAGTTCCCGTGCAGATACGCAGTATTTT. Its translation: CASSSRADTQYF.

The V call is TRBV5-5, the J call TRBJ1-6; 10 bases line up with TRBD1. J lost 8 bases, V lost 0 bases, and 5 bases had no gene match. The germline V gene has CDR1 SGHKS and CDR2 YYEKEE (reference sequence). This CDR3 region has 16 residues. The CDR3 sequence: CASSLGDRGIDSPLHF. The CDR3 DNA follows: TGTGCCAGCAGCTTGGGGGACAGGGGAATCGATTCACCCCTCCACTTT.

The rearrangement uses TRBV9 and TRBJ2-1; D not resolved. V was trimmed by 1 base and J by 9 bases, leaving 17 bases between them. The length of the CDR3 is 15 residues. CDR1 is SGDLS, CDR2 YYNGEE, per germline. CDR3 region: CASSVTAISSAEQFF. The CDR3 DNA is TGTGCCAGCAGCGTAACTGCCATTTCGAGCGCTGAGCAGTTCTTC.

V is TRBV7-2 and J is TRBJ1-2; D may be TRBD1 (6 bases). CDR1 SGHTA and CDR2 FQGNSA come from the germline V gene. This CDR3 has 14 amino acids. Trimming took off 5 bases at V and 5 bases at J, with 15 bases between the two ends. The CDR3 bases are TGTGCCAGCAGCCCTCGGACAGCCTCGTATGGCTACACCTTC. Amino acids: CASSPRTASYGYTF.

CDR3 bases: TGTGCCAGCAGCGGTGGGACAGGGAGTTTCTACGAGCAGTACTTC. It encodes CASSGGTGSFYEQYF. The chain couples TRBV7-6 to TRBJ2-7, with 9 bases lining up with TRBD1. Germline-derived CDR1 and CDR2 are SGHVS and FNYEAQ. CDR3 length: 15 residues. Trimming took 5 bases from V and 3 from J; bases not matched to a gene: 8.